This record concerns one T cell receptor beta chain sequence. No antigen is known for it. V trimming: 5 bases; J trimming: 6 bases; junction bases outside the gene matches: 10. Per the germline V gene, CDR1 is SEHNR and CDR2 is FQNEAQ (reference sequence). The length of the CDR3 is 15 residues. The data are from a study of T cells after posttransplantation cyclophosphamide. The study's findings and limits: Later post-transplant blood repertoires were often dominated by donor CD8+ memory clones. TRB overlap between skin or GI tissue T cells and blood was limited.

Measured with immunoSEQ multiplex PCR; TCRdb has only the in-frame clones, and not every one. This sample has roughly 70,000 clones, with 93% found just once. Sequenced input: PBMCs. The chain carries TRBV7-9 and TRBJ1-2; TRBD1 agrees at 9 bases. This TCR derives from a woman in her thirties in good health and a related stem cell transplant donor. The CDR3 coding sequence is TGTGCCAGCAGCCCCAGGACAGGGGTTTTTGATGGCTACACCTTC. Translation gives CASSPRTGVFDGYTF.